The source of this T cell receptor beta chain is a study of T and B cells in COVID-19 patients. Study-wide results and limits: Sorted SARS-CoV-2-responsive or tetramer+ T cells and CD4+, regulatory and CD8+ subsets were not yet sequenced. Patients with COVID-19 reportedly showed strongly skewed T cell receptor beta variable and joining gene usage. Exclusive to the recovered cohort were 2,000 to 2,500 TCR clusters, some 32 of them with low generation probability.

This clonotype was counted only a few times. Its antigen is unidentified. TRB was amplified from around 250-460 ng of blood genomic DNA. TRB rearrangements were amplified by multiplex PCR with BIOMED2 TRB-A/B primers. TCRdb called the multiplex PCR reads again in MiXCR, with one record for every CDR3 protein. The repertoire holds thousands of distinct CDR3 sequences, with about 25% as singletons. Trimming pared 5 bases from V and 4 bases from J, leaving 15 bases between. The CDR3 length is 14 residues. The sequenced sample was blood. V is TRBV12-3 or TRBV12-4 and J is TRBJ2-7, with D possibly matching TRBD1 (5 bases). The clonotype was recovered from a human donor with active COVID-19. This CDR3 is CASSPSGPHYEQYF. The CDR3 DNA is TGTGCCAGCAGTCCGTCAGGGCCTCATTACGAGCAGTACTTC.